Listed below are T cell receptor beta chains from one sample, sequenced in a study of blood T cell repertoires in COVID-19. TCRdb keeps only in-frame clones here, not all; method: immunoSEQ multiplex PCR. The top ten hold 20% to 25% of the sample, which has fewer than 200,000 clones, about 88% seen once. Material for sequencing was PBMCs or T cells enriched from blood (not recorded which). The receptors come from a woman between 40 and 50 years old in a cohort exposed to, infected with or recovered from COVID-19 (not recorded which). The CDR3 runs from the conserved cysteine through the conserved F or W. The order of the fields is V gene, D gene, clone size, J gene, CDR3 DNA, CDR3 protein. D genes are given only for firm matches. Some rows have no size entry. The others give once, few or many, or a class for an expanded clone.

TRBV12-5	-	few	TRBJ1-5	TGTGCTAGTGGTTTCGGGGGTAGCAATCAGCCCCAGCATTTT	CASGFGGSNQPQHF
TRBV27	-	-	TRBJ2-4	TGTGCCAGCAGTTCCACGGTTGGGGGGGCCGATCAGTACTTC	CASSSTVGGADQYF
TRBV15	TRBD1	-	TRBJ2-2	TGTGCCACCCGTAGCTCAGGGGGAAGGACCGGGGAGCTGTTTTTT	CATRSSGGRTGELFF
TRBV6-1	TRBD1	-	TRBJ1-5	TGTGCCAGCAGTGAAGTGAAGGGGGCGAGCAATCAGCCCCAGCATTTT	CASSEVKGASNQPQHF
TRBV29-1	TRBD1	-	TRBJ2-3	TGCAGCGTTGAGGGACAGGGATATACAGATACGCAGTATTTT	CSVEGQGYTDTQYF
TRBV4-3	-	-	TRBJ2-7	TGCGCCAGCAGCCAGGGGGGGCGGGACGGCTCCTACGAGCAGTACTTC	CASSQGGRDGSYEQYF
TRBV4-1	-	few	TRBJ2-7	TGCGCCAGCAGCCACGGACTCGACGGGCACTACGAGCAGTACTTC	CASSHGLDGHYEQYF
TRBV4-3	-	-	TRBJ2-1	TGCGCCAGCAGCCAAGACTGGGACTCAATAAATGAGCAGTTCTTC	CASSQDWDSINEQFF
TRBV10-3	TRBD2	-	TRBJ2-1	TGTGCCATCAGGCCATTCGGACTAGACGGTGAGCAGTTCTTC	CAIRPFGLDGEQFF
TRBV5-1	-	-	TRBJ1-1	TGCGCCAGCAGCTCGGCAGGGCTCACTGAAGCTTTCTTT	CASSSAGLTEAFF
TRBV15	TRBD1	-	TRBJ1-2	TGTGCCACCAGCAGAGACCAGGCAGGGGGTGATCTTGGCTACACCTTC	CATSRDQAGGDLGYTF
TRBV7-6	TRBD2	-	TRBJ2-1	TGTGCCAGCAGCTTAGAAGCTAGCGGGGCGAGGAATGAGCAGTTCTTC	CASSLEASGARNEQFF
TRBV7-6	TRBD2	few	TRBJ2-7	TGTGCCAGCAGCTTTGCGGGAGTGGACGAGCAGTACTTC	CASSFAGVDEQYF
TRBV15	TRBD1	once	TRBJ2-7	TGTGCCACCAGCAGAAGACAGGGGGCTTACGAGCAGTACTTC	CATSRRQGAYEQYF
TRBV6-5	TRBD1	-	TRBJ1-2	TGTGCCAGCAGTTACTCGAGGCAGGGGGACGGCTACACCTTC	CASSYSRQGDGYTF
TRBV6-4	TRBD1	-	TRBJ1-1	TGTGCCAGCAGTGACTCAAAGAGACAGGGTTGCACTGAAGCTTTCTTT	CASSDSKRQGCTEAFF
TRBV4-1	-	-	TRBJ1-2	TGCGCCAGCAGCCAAGATGAATCCAGCTATGGCTACACCTTC	CASSQDESSYGYTF
TRBV7-9	TRBD1	once	TRBJ2-5	TGTGCCAGCAGCCGGGACAGCGAAAGGACCCAGTACTTC	CASSRDSERTQYF
TRBV18	TRBD1	-	TRBJ1-2	TGTGCCAGCTCACCCTGGGACAGGGCACAATCTGGCTACACCTTC	CASSPWDRAQSGYTF
TRBV4-2	TRBD1	-	TRBJ1-4	TGTGCCAGCACCGAACGACAGGGCCCTAATGAAAAACTGTTTTTT	CASTERQGPNEKLFF
TRBV6-6	-	-	TRBJ2-7	TGTGCCAGCAACATCCTCGGGGGGCACTACGAGCAGTACTTC	CASNILGGHYEQYF
TRBV6-4	-	-	TRBJ1-1	TGTGCCAGCTCGATTGGTGTCGGCACTGAAGCTTTCTTT	CASSIGVGTEAFF